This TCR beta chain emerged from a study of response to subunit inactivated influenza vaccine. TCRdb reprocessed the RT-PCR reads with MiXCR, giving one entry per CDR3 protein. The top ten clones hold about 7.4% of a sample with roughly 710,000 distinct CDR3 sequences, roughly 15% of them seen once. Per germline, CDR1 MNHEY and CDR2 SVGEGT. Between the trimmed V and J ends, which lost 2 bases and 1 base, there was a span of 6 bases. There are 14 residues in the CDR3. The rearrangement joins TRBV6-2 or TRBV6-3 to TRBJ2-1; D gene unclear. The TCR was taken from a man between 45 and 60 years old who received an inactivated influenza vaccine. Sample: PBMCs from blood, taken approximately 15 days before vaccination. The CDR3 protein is CASSYERSYNEQFF. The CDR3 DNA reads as TGTGCCAGCAGTTACGAGAGATCCTACAATGAGCAGTTCTTC.